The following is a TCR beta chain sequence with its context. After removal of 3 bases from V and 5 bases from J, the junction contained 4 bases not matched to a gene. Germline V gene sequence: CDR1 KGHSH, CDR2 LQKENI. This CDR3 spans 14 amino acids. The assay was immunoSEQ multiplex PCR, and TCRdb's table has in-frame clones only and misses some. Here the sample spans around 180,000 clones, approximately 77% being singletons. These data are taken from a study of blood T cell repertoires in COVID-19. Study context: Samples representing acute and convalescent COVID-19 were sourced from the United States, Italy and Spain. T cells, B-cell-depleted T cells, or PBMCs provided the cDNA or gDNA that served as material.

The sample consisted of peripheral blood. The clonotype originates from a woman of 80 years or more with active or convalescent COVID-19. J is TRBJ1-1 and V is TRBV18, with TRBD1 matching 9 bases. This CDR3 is CASSPTGGGTEAFF. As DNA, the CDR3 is TGTGCCAGCTCACCGACAGGGGGTGGGACTGAAGCTTTCTTT.